This is a list of T cell receptor beta chains from one sample in a study of immune heterogeneity within non-small cell lung tumors. TCRdb reprocessed the multiplex PCR reads via MiXCR and lists one record per CDR3 protein. This sample has around 19,000 distinct CDR3 sequences, with approximately 26% found just once. The sample taken for sequencing was lung tumor tissue. The receptor set was obtained from a middle-aged man with non-small cell lung cancer. Each CDR3 is given with its conserved first and last residue. Fields, in order: D gene, clone size, CDR3 length, J gene, V gene, CDR3 DNA, CDR3 protein. A D gene is named only where the DNA matches it firmly. The size of a clone is reported for some rows only, either as once, few or many, or as a class for expanded clones.

d_gene: NA
abundance: NA
len: 12
j_gene: TRBJ2-1
v_gene: TRBV9
CDR3nt: TGTGCCAGCAGCATACTAAACAATGAGCAGTTCTTC
CDR3aa: CASSILNNEQFF

d_gene: NA
abundance: few
len: 13
j_gene: TRBJ2-5
v_gene: TRBV19
CDR3nt: TGTGCCAGTAGTATAACGGGGCAGGCGACCCAGTACTTC
CDR3aa: CASSITGQATQYF

d_gene: NA
abundance: many
len: 14
j_gene: TRBJ1-6
v_gene: TRBV6-1
CDR3nt: TGTGCCAGCAGTGAAATGGTCCAGCGTTCACCCCTCCACTTT
CDR3aa: CASSEMVQRSPLHF

d_gene: NA
abundance: many
len: 13
j_gene: TRBJ1-1
v_gene: TRBV27
CDR3nt: TGTGCCAGCAGTTTTGGGGGAGACACTGAAGCTTTCTTT
CDR3aa: CASSFGGDTEAFF

d_gene: TRBD2
abundance: medium-sized
len: 13
j_gene: TRBJ2-7
v_gene: TRBV6-2/TRBV6-3
CDR3nt: TGTGCCAGCGGACTCAGCGGGGCCTACGAGCAGTACTTC
CDR3aa: CASGLSGAYEQYF

d_gene: NA
abundance: NA
len: 15
j_gene: TRBJ2-4
v_gene: TRBV5-1
CDR3nt: TGCGCCAGCAGCTCAATAGCGGAAGGAGGTGACATTCAGTACTTC
CDR3aa: CASSSIAEGGDIQYF

d_gene: TRBD2
abundance: many
len: 13
j_gene: TRBJ2-1
v_gene: TRBV20-1
CDR3nt: TGCAGTGCTAGGCGGGAGCCCCCTGATGAGCAGTTCTTC
CDR3aa: CSARREPPDEQFF

d_gene: NA
abundance: NA
len: 14
j_gene: TRBJ2-7
v_gene: TRBV11-3
CDR3nt: TGTGCCAGCAGCTTAGGGGGGGTGGGCTACGAGCAGTACTTC
CDR3aa: CASSLGGVGYEQYF

d_gene: NA
abundance: NA
len: 13
j_gene: TRBJ1-4
v_gene: TRBV11-2
CDR3nt: TGTGCCAGCAGCTACACATTAAATGAAAAACTGTTTTTT
CDR3aa: CASSYTLNEKLFF

d_gene: NA
abundance: once
len: 14
j_gene: TRBJ2-5
v_gene: TRBV25-1
CDR3nt: TGTGCCAGCATTGAACCGGGATATCTGAAGACCCAGTACTTC
CDR3aa: CASIEPGYLKTQYF

d_gene: TRBD1
abundance: NA
len: 11
j_gene: TRBJ1-1
v_gene: TRBV5-1
CDR3nt: TGCGCCAGCAGGGGACAGCACGAAGCTTTCTTT
CDR3aa: CASRGQHEAFF

d_gene: TRBD1
abundance: NA
len: 17
j_gene: TRBJ2-4
v_gene: TRBV6-1
CDR3nt: TGTGCCAGCAGTCAAAAAGGGACAGGGCGAGCCAAAAACATTCAGTACTTC
CDR3aa: CASSQKGTGRAKNIQYF

d_gene: TRBD2
abundance: NA
len: 17
j_gene: TRBJ2-3
v_gene: TRBV7-6
CDR3nt: TGTGCCAGCAGCTTAGGGCCAGCGGGAGGGCCTGGAGATACGCAGTATTTT
CDR3aa: CASSLGPAGGPGDTQYF

d_gene: NA
abundance: NA
len: 15
j_gene: TRBJ2-3
v_gene: TRBV7-9
CDR3nt: TGTGCCAGCCGCCAGCGAGAGTCTAGCACAGATACGCAGTATTTT
CDR3aa: CASRQRESSTDTQYF

d_gene: NA
abundance: NA
len: 13
j_gene: TRBJ2-3
v_gene: TRBV24-1
CDR3nt: TGTGCCACCAGTGATCCCTTCACAGATACGCAGTATTTT
CDR3aa: CATSDPFTDTQYF

d_gene: TRBD1
abundance: medium-sized
len: 14
j_gene: TRBJ1-6
v_gene: TRBV12-3/TRBV12-4
CDR3nt: TGTGCCAGCACCATGACAGGGTATAATTCACCCCTCCACTTT
CDR3aa: CASTMTGYNSPLHF

d_gene: NA
abundance: NA
len: 15
j_gene: TRBJ2-6
v_gene: TRBV19
CDR3nt: TGTGCCAGTCGAACAGGGACCTCTGGGGCCAACGTCCTGACTTTC
CDR3aa: CASRTGTSGANVLTF

d_gene: NA
abundance: few
len: 13
j_gene: TRBJ2-3
v_gene: TRBV7-9
CDR3nt: TGTGCCAGCAGCTTAGGTCCGAAAGATACGCAGTATTTT
CDR3aa: CASSLGPKDTQYF

d_gene: NA
abundance: many
len: 12
j_gene: TRBJ2-1
v_gene: TRBV7-9
CDR3nt: TGTGCCAGCAGCACGTCATACAATGAGCAGTTCTTC
CDR3aa: CASSTSYNEQFF

d_gene: NA
abundance: few
len: 13
j_gene: TRBJ1-1
v_gene: TRBV18
CDR3nt: TGTGCCAGCTCCCTTGACAGGTCCACTGAAGCTTTCTTT
CDR3aa: CASSLDRSTEAFF

d_gene: NA
abundance: few
len: 12
j_gene: TRBJ1-1
v_gene: TRBV12-3/TRBV12-4
CDR3nt: TGTGCCAGCAGGCAGGTGAACACTGAAGCTTTCTTT
CDR3aa: CASRQVNTEAFF

d_gene: TRBD1
abundance: once
len: 16
j_gene: TRBJ1-2
v_gene: TRBV24-1
CDR3nt: TGTGCCACCAGTGATTCCCAAGGACAGGGGGCAATTGGCTACACCTTC
CDR3aa: CATSDSQGQGAIGYTF

d_gene: NA
abundance: medium-sized
len: 12
j_gene: TRBJ2-7
v_gene: TRBV27
CDR3nt: TGTGCCAGCAGTTTTAGTGCGGGGGAGCAGTACTTC
CDR3aa: CASSFSAGEQYF

d_gene: NA
abundance: few
len: 16
j_gene: TRBJ2-3
v_gene: TRBV7-3
CDR3nt: TGTGCCAGCAGCTTCGGGTTTAGCGCTGTCACAGATACGCAGTATTTT
CDR3aa: CASSFGFSAVTDTQYF

d_gene: NA
abundance: NA
len: 14
j_gene: TRBJ2-1
v_gene: TRBV11-3
CDR3nt: TGTGCCAGCAGCTTAGGTGGTGGAAGCAATGAGCAGTTCTTC
CDR3aa: CASSLGGGSNEQFF

d_gene: TRBD2
abundance: NA
len: 16
j_gene: TRBJ2-1
v_gene: TRBV11-1
CDR3nt: TGTGCCAGCATCCCTTTCAGACTAGCGGGAGTCAATGAGCAGTTCTTC
CDR3aa: CASIPFRLAGVNEQFF

d_gene: NA
abundance: NA
len: 16
j_gene: TRBJ2-5
v_gene: TRBV29-1
CDR3nt: TGCAGCGTTAAAGGAAGCCTTCGGCGAGACCAAGAGACCCAGTACTTC
CDR3aa: CSVKGSLRRDQETQYF

d_gene: NA
abundance: medium-sized
len: 14
j_gene: TRBJ1-2
v_gene: TRBV12-3/TRBV12-4
CDR3nt: TGTGCCAGCAGTCCTACAGGGTTTTCCTATGGCTACACCTTC
CDR3aa: CASSPTGFSYGYTF

d_gene: NA
abundance: many
len: 14
j_gene: TRBJ2-2
v_gene: TRBV28
CDR3nt: TGTGCCAGCAGTTTTTCCCGGAACACCGGGGAGCTGTTTTTT
CDR3aa: CASSFSRNTGELFF